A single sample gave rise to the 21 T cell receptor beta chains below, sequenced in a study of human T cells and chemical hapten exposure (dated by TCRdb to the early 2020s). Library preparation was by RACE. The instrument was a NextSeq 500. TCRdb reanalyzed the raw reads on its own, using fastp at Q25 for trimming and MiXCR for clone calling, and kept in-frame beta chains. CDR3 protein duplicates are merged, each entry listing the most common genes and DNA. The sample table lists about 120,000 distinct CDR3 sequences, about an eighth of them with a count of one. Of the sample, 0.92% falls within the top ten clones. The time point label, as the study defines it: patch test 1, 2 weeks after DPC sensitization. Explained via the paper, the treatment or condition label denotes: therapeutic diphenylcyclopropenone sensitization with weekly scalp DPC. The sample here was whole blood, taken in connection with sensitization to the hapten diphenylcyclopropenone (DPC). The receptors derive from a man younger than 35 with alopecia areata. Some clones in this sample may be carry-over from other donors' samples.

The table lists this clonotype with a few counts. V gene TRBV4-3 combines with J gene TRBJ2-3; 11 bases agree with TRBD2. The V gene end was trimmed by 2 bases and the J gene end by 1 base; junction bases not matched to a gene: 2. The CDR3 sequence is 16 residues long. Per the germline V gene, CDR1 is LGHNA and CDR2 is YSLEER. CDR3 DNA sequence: TGCGCCAGCAGCCAAATGGGACTAGCGGGCACAGATACGCAGTATTTT. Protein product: CASSQMGLAGTDTQYF.

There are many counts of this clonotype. Here the CDR3 reads CASSPLGGGPREQFF. Here the CDR3 DNA reads TGTGCCAGCTCACCACTTGGGGGCGGACCTCGTGAGCAGTTCTTC. The chain couples TRBV18 to TRBJ2-1, with a tentative D call TRBD1 (6 bases). Germline assignment: CDR1 KGHSH and CDR2 LQKENI. V gave up 1 base and J gave up 9 bases, with 16 bases separating them. This CDR3 comprises 15 residues.

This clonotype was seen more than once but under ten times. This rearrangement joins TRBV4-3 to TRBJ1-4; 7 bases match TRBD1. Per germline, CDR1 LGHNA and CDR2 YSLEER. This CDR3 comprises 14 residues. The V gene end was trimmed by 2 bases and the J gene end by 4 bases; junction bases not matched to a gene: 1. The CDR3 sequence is CASSQRQGNEKLFF. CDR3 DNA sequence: TGCGCCAGCAGCCAACGACAGGGTAATGAAAAACTGTTTTTT.

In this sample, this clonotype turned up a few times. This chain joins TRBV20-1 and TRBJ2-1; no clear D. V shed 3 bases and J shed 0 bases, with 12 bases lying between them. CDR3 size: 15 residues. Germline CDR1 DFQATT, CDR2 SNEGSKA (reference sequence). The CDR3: CSARVPAFSYNEQFF. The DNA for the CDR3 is TGCAGTGCTAGGGTCCCAGCGTTCTCCTACAATGAGCAGTTCTTC.

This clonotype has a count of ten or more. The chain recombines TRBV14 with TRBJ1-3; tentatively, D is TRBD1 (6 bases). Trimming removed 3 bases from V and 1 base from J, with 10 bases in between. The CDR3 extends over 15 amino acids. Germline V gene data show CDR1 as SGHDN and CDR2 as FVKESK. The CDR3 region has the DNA TGTGCCAGCAGCCACGTCACAGGGTCTGGAAACACCATATATTTT. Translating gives CASSHVTGSGNTIYF.

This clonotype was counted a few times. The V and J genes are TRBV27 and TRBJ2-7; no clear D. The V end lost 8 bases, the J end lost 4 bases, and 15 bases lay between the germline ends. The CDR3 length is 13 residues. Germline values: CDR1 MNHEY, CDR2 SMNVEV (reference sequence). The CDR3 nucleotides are TGTGCCAGCGGCGAAGACGGGCGGTACGAGCAGTACTTC. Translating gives CASGEDGRYEQYF.

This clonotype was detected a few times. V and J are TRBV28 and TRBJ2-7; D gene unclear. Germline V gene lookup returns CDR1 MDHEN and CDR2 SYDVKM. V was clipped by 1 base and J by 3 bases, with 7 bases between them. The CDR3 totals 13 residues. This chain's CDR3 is CASSLLVNYEQYF. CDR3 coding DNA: TGTGCCAGCAGTTTATTAGTTAACTACGAGCAGTACTTC.

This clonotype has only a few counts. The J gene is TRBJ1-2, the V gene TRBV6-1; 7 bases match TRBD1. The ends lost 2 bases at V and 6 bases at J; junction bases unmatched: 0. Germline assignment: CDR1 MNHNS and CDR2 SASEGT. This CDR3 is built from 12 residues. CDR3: CASSEQGDGYTF. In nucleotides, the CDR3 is TGTGCCAGCAGTGAACAGGGGGATGGCTACACCTTC.

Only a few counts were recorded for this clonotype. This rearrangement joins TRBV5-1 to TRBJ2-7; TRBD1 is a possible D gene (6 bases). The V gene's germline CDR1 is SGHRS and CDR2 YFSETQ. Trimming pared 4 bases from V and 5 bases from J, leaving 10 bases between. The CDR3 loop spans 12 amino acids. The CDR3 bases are TGCGCCAGCAGCATAGGACAGAACGAGCAGTACTTC. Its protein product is CASSIGQNEQYF.

CDR3 in DNA: TGTGCCAGTAGTTTACCCGCTGGACAGTATAGCAATCAGCCCCAGCATTTT. Translated: CASSLPAGQYSNQPQHF. The gene calls are TRBV19 and TRBJ1-5; D perhaps matches TRBD1 (6 bases). V gave up 5 bases and J gave up 0 bases, with 17 bases separating them. Germline assignment: CDR1 LNHDA and CDR2 SQIVND (reference sequence). The CDR3 consists of 17 residues.

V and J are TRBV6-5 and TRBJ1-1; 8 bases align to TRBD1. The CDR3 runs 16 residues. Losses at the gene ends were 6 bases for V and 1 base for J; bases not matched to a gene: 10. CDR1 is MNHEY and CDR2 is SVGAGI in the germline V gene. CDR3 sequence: CASSLEAGTGNTEAFF. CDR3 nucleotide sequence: TGTGCCAGCAGCCTGGAAGCCGGGACAGGGAACACTGAAGCTTTCTTT.

The CDR3 here is CASSPRINAGGMNTEAFF. The DNA for the CDR3 is TGCGCCAGCAGTCCTAGAATAAACGCAGGGGGAATGAACACTGAAGCTTTCTTT. The chain combines TRBV4-1 with TRBJ1-1; 7 bases agree with TRBD1. J was trimmed by 0 bases and V by 6 bases; bases with no gene match: 16. The CDR3 is 18 amino acids. The V gene's germline CDR1 is MGHRA and CDR2 YSYEKL.

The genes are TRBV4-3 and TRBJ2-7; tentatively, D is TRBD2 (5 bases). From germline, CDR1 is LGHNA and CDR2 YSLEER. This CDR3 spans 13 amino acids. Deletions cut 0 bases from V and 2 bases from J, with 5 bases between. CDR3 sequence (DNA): TGCGCCAGCAGCCAAGAGGGAGCCTACGAGCAGTACTTC. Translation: CASSQEGAYEQYF.

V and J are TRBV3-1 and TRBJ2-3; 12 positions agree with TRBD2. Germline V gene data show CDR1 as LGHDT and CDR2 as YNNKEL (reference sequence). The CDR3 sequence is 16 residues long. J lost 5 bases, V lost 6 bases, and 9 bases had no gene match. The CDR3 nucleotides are TGTGCCAGCAGTCGACAGACTAGCGGGGGTGGAGATACGCAGTATTTT. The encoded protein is CASSRQTSGGGDTQYF.

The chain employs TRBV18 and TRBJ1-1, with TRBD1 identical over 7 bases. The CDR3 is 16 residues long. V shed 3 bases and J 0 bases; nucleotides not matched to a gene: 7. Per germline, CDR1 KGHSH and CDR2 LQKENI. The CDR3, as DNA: TGTGCCAGCTCACCGAGGGACAGATTCATGAACACTGAAGCTTTCTTT. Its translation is CASSPRDRFMNTEAFF.

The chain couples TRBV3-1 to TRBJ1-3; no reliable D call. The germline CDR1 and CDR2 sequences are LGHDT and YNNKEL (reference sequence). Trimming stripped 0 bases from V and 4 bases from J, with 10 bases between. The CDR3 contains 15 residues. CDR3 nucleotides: TGTGCCAGCAGCCAAGATTCCGGGCCCGGAAACACCATATATTTT. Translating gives CASSQDSGPGNTIYF.

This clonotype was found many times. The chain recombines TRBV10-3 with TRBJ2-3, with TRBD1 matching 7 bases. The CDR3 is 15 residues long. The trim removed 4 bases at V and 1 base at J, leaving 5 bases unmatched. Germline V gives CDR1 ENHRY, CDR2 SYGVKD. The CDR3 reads CAISVGTGGTDTQYF. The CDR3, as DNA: TGTGCCATCAGTGTAGGCACAGGGGGCACAGATACGCAGTATTTT.

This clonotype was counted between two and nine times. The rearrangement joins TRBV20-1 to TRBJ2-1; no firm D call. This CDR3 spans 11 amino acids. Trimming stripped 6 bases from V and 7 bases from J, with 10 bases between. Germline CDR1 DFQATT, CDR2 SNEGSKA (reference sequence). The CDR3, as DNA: TGCAGTGCCTCAGACGGAAATGAGCAGTTCTTC. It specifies CSASDGNEQFF.

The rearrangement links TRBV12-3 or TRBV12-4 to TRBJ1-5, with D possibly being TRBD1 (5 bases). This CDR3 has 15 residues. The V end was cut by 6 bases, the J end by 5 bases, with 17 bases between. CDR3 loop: CASSKRRDRYQPQHF. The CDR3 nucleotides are TGTGCCAGCAGCAAACGTAGGGACCGGTATCAGCCCCAGCATTTT.

CDR3 protein: CAINRQENTEAFF. CDR3 nucleotides: TGTGCCATCAACCGACAGGAGAACACTGAAGCTTTCTTT. The chain has TRBV10-3 and TRBJ1-1; possible D gene TRBD1, 6 bases. Germline-derived CDR1 and CDR2 are ENHRY and SYGVKD. V lost 7 bases and J lost 1, with 10 bases in between. The CDR3 totals 13 residues.

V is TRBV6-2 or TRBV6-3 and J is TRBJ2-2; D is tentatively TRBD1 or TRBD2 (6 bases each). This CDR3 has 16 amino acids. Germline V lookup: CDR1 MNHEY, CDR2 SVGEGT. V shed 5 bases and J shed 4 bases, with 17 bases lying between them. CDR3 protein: CASSGGDIRFTGELFF. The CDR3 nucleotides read TGTGCCAGCAGTGGCGGGGACATAAGGTTCACCGGGGAGCTGTTTTTT.